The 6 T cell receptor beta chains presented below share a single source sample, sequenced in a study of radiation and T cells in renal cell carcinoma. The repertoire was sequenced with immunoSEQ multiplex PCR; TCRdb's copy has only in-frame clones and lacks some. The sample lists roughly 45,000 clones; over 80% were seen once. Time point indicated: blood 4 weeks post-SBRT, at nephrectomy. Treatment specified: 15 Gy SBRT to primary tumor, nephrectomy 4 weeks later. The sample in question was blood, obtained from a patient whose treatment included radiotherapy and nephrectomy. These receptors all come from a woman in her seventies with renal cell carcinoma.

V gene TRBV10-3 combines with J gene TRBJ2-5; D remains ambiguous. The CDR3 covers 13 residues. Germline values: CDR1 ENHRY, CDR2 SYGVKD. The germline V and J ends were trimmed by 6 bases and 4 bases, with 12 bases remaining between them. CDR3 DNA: TGTGCCATCAGCCTGACGGGCCCAGAGACCCAGTACTTC. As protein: CAISLTGPETQYF.

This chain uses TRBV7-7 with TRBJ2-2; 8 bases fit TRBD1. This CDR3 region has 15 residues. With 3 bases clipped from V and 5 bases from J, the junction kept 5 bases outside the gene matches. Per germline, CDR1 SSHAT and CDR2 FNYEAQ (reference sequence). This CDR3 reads CASSLGRGRTGELFF. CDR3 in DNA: TGTGCCAGCAGCTTGGGCAGGGGGCGAACCGGGGAGCTGTTTTTT.

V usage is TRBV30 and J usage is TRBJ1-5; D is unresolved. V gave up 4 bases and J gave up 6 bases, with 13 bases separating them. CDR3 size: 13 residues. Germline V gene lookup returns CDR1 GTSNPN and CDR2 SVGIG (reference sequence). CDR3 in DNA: TGTGCCTGGACCCGGGGATCGGGTCAGCCCCAGCATTTT. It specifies CAWTRGSGQPQHF.

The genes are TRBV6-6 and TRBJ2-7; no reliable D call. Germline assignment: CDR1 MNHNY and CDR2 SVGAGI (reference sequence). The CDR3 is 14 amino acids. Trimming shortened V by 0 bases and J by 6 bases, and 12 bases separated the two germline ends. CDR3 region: CASSYSDPLGEQYF. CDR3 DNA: TGTGCCAGCAGTTACTCAGATCCCCTGGGCGAGCAGTACTTC.

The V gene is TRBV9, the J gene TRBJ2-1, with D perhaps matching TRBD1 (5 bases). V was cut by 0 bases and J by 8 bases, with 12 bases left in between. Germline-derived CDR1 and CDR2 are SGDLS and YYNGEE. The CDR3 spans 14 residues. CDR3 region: CASSVEGASDEQFF. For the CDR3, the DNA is TGTGCCAGCAGCGTAGAAGGGGCGTCGGATGAGCAGTTCTTC.

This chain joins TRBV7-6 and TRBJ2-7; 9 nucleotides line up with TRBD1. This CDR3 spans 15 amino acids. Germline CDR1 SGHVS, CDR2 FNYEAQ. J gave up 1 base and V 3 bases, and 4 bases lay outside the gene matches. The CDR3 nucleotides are TGTGCCAGCAGCTTGGCCGGGACAGGGTCCTACGAGCAGTACTTC. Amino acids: CASSLAGTGSYEQYF.